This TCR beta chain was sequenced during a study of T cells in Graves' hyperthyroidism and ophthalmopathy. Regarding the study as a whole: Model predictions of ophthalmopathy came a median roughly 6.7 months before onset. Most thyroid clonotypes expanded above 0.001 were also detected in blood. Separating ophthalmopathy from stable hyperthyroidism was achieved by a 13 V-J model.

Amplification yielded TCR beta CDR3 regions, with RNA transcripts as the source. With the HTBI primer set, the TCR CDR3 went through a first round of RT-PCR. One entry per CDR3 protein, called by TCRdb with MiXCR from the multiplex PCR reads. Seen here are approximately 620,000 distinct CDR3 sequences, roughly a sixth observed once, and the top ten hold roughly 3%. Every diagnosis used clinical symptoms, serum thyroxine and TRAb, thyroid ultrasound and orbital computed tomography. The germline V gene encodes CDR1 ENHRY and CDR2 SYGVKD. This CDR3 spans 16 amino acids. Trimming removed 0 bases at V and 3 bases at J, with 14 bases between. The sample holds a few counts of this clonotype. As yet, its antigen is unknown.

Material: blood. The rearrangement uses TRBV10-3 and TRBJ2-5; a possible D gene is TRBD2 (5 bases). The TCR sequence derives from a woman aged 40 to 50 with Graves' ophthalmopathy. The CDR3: CAISESHRRREETQYF. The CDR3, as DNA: TGTGCCATCAGTGAGTCGCACAGACGGCGGGAAGAGACCCAGTACTTC.